This TCR beta chain was observed in a study of T-cell reconstitution after alpha-beta-depleted transplantation in children. Study findings and constraints: One year post-transplant, T-cell counts and diversity were largely derived from T cells produced anew. At day 60, the high TCRbeta diversity found in some patients originated from recipient T cells and thymic progenitors that had survived. Several hundred graft clones that had expanded were reportedly the source of alpha-beta T cells about two months after transplant.

This clonotype has more than one count but fewer than ten. The antigen remains undetermined. A TCRbeta library incorporating unique molecular identifiers was prepared. TCRdb re-derived calls from the PCR reads in MiXCR, one entry per CDR3 protein. In the table there are about 870,000 distinct CDR3 sequences, roughly 16% of which are singletons. The CDR3 runs 12 residues. Germline-derived CDR1 and CDR2 are SQVTM and ANQGSEA. V lost 7 bases, J lost 6 bases, and 7 bases stayed unmatched. The material sequenced was PBMCs, mostly from graft donor cells, taken 360 days after TCRalphabeta/CD19-depleted stem cell transplant. The TCR comes from a male patient younger than 18 who had a stem cell transplant for acute lymphoblastic leukemia, so the T cells may come from the graft donor. The chain links TRBV29-1 to TRBJ2-7, with TRBD1 identical over 9 bases. The CDR3 region is CSAMGQGGEQYF. The CDR3 DNA reads TGCAGCGCTATGGGACAGGGTGGCGAGCAGTACTTC.